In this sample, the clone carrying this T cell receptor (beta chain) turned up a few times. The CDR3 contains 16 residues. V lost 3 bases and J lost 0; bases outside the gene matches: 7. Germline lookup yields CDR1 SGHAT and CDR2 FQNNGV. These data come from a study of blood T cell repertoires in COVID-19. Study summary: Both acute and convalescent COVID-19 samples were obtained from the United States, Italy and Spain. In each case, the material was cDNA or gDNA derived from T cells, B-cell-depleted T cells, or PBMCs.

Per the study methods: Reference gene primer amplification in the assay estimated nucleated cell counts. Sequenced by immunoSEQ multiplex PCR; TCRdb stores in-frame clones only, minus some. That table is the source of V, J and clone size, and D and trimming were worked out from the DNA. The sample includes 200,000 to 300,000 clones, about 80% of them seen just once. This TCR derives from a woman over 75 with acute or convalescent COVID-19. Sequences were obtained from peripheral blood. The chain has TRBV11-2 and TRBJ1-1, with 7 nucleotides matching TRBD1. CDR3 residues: CASSLGPGQLNTEAFF. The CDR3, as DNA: TGTGCCAGCAGCTTGGGACCGGGACAGTTGAACACTGAAGCTTTCTTT.